The 32 T cell receptor beta chains below come from one sample, sequenced in a study of blood T cell repertoires in COVID-19. TCRdb's table, derived via immunoSEQ multiplex PCR, lists solely in-frame clones and lacks some. The profile shows about 160,000 clones, approximately 85% of them singletons. Material: peripheral blood. The receptors here all came from a woman aged 60-75 years with COVID-19, enrolled during active disease.

The chain links TRBV7-3 to TRBJ2-5; 7 bases are shared with TRBD2. The germline V gene has CDR1 SGHTA and CDR2 FQGTGA. The V gene end was trimmed by 0 bases and the J gene end by 11 bases; junction bases not matched to a gene: 12. The CDR3 runs 15 residues. The CDR3, as DNA: TGTGCCAGCAGCTTAACTCCGGTCAGCGGGGTATCGCAGTACTTC. As protein: CASSLTPVSGVSQYF.

This clone was seen a handful of times. The V and J genes are TRBV14 and TRBJ2-2, with 11 bases lining up with TRBD1. The CDR3 has 14 amino acids. Germline V gives CDR1 SGHDN, CDR2 FVKESK. V lost 7 bases to trimming and J lost 5 bases; unmatched junction nucleotides: 3. Here the CDR3 DNA reads TGTGCCAGCACCGGGACAGGGGGGACCGGGGAGCTGTTTTTT. Translating gives CASTGTGGTGELFF.

V usage is TRBV16 and J usage is TRBJ2-1; 7 bases agree with TRBD2. The CDR3 contains 14 residues. Germline V CDR1 and CDR2: KGHSY, FQNENV. J gave up 4 bases and V 3 bases, and 3 bases lay outside the gene matches. This CDR3 reads CASSQGGSYNEQFF. The CDR3 region has the DNA TGTGCCAGCAGCCAGGGCGGGAGTTACAATGAGCAGTTCTTC.

The chain is built from TRBV11-3 and TRBJ2-2, with TRBD1 matching over 10 bases. The CDR3 contains 15 residues. Germline V CDR1 and CDR2: SGHNT, YENEEA. The V segment lost 5 bases and the J segment 6 bases; nucleotides outside the gene matches: 6. CDR3 bases: TGTGCCAGCAGCCCCCGGGACAGGGGCTCCGGGGAGCTGTTTTTT. Encoded protein: CASSPRDRGSGELFF.

V is TRBV28 and J is TRBJ2-5; 9 nucleotides line up with TRBD2. The CDR3 contains 16 residues. Trimming cost V 6 bases and J 4 bases; bases outside gene matches: 12. Germline V lookup: CDR1 MDHEN, CDR2 SYDVKM. CDR3 sequence: CASRPSSGTRGETQYF. As DNA, the CDR3 is TGTGCCAGCAGGCCATCTAGCGGGACGAGGGGAGAGACCCAGTACTTC.

The chain combines TRBV6-5 with TRBJ1-6, with 9 bases matching TRBD1. V lost 6 bases and J lost 12; bases outside the gene matches: 9. Germline-derived CDR1 and CDR2 are MNHEY and SVGAGI. There are 14 residues in the CDR3. The CDR3 loop reads CASRPGQGNRPLHF. For the CDR3, the DNA is TGTGCCAGCAGACCGGGACAGGGTAATAGACCCCTCCACTTT.

The chain uses TRBV5-1 and TRBJ2-5; 7 nucleotides agree with TRBD1. The CDR3 contains 14 residues. Unmatched junction bases numbered 4, after V lost 2 bases and J lost 3 bases. The V gene's germline CDR1 is SGHRS and CDR2 YFSETQ. The CDR3 DNA is TGCGCCAGCAGCTTCCCCGGGACAGAAGAGACCCAGTACTTC. This translates into CASSFPGTEETQYF.

The chain employs TRBV6-5 and TRBJ2-2; 8 bases align to TRBD2. CDR3 length: 15 residues. Unmatched junction bases numbered 4, after V lost 2 bases and J lost 5 bases. Germline CDR1 and CDR2: MNHEY and SVGAGI. This chain's CDR3 is CASSYGTRGTGELFF. Here the CDR3 DNA reads TGTGCCAGCAGTTACGGGACTAGGGGAACCGGGGAGCTGTTTTTT.

The V and J genes are TRBV28 and TRBJ2-3; perhaps TRBD2 as D (6 bases). V was trimmed by 5 bases and J by 3 bases, leaving 18 bases between them. The CDR3 length is 16 residues. The germline V gene has CDR1 MDHEN and CDR2 SYDVKM. Written as DNA, the CDR3 is TGTGCCAGCAGTCCCCCCCTAGCGCGGAGGACAGATACGCAGTATTTT. Its translation: CASSPPLARRTDTQYF.

The chain couples TRBV24-1 to TRBJ2-3, with a weak D call TRBD2 (6 bases). Trimming shortened V by 3 bases and J by 3 bases, and 9 bases separated the two germline ends. The CDR3 runs to 14 residues. Germline V lookup: CDR1 KGHDR, CDR2 SFDVKD. The CDR3 nucleotides are TGTGCCACCAGTGATGTCCTAGCGACAGATACGCAGTATTTT. This translates into CATSDVLATDTQYF.

The V gene is TRBV11-2, the J gene TRBJ2-4, with 9 bases aligning to TRBD1. J lost 9 bases, V lost 5 bases, and 11 bases had no gene match. The germline V gene encodes CDR1 SGHAT and CDR2 FQNNGV. The length of the CDR3 is 15 residues. CDR3 protein: CASSPYTGGAGIQYF. The CDR3 DNA sequence: TGTGCCAGCAGCCCGTACACAGGGGGCGCAGGCATTCAGTACTTC.

This clone was picked up a small number of times. The J gene is TRBJ1-2, the V gene TRBV5-1; 10 positions agree with TRBD1. The CDR3 contains 16 residues. Germline V gene data show CDR1 as SGHRS and CDR2 as YFSETQ. The trim removed 4 bases at V and 0 bases at J, leaving 6 bases unmatched. The DNA of the CDR3 is TGCGCCAGCAGCGCCGGGACAGGGGTAGCTAACTATGGCTACACCTTC. This encodes CASSAGTGVANYGYTF.

The V and J genes are TRBV29-1 and TRBJ2-3; 8 bases align to TRBD1. The CDR3 totals 13 residues. Trimming at V came to 6 bases and at J to 1 base, leaving 3 bases not matched to a gene. The germline V gene encodes CDR1 SQVTM and CDR2 ANQGSEA. The CDR3 nucleotides are TGCAGCGTGACAGGGGCGGGCACAGATACGCAGTATTTT. Translating it yields CSVTGAGTDTQYF.

V gene TRBV27 combines with J gene TRBJ1-1, with no clear D. Per germline, CDR1 MNHEY and CDR2 SMNVEV (reference sequence). V lost 1 base and J 8 bases, leaving 17 bases between the germline ends. The length of the CDR3 is 15 residues. The CDR3 nucleotides are TGTGCCAGCAGTTTATTTGCAGGAAATATAGGCGAAGCTTTCTTT. It is translated as CASSLFAGNIGEAFF.

The V gene is TRBV18, the J gene TRBJ1-6; 7 bases align to TRBD1. Germline CDR1 and CDR2: KGHSH and LQKENI. J gave up 13 bases and V 3 bases, and 9 bases lay outside the gene matches. This CDR3 is 14 amino acids long. CDR3 sequence (DNA): TGTGCCAGCTCACCCCGGACAGGTTTGAGTCCCCTCCACTTT. It translates to CASSPRTGLSPLHF.

The chain has TRBV27 and TRBJ1-2; 9 bases match TRBD1. There are 17 residues in the CDR3. Germline CDR1 is MNHEY and CDR2 is SMNVEV (reference sequence). The ends lost 2 bases at V and 5 bases at J; junction bases unmatched: 12. The CDR3 protein is CASSLRGGTGGAYGYTF. The CDR3 nucleotides are TGTGCCAGCAGTTTAAGGGGAGGAACAGGGGGCGCATATGGCTACACCTTC.

The rearrangement joins TRBV7-2 to TRBJ1-2, with TRBD1 matching 11 bases. CDR1 and CDR2 from the germline V gene are SGHTA and FQGNSA. This CDR3 contains 15 residues. With V trimmed by 3 bases and J by 7 bases, 7 bases remained unmatched. In DNA, the CDR3 is TGTGCCAGCAGCTTGGACAGGGGGCATACGGGTGGCTACACCTTC. Translated, it gives CASSLDRGHTGGYTF.

This sequence joins TRBV6-5 and TRBJ1-1; the D is unclear. The CDR3 length is 13 residues. The V and J ends lost 6 bases and 1 base respectively, with 9 bases between them. CDR1 and CDR2 from the germline V gene are MNHEY and SVGAGI. CDR3 bases: TGTGCCAGCAGGCGGAGTGGGAACACTGAAGCTTTCTTT. Its protein is CASRRSGNTEAFF.

This clone was seen more than once but under ten times. V is TRBV6-5 and J is TRBJ1-5, with 10 bases fitting TRBD1. This CDR3 is 13 amino acids long. The trim removed 7 bases at V and 10 bases at J, leaving 7 bases unmatched. In germline, CDR1 is MNHEY, CDR2 SVGAGI. The CDR3 is CASTRTGGEPQHF. In DNA form, the CDR3 reads TGTGCCAGCACTAGGACAGGGGGAGAACCCCAGCATTTT.

The chain employs TRBV4-2 and TRBJ1-2, with D possibly matching TRBD1 (5 bases). Between the trimmed V and J ends, which lost 2 bases and 0 bases, there was a span of 13 bases. This CDR3 is built from 16 residues. Looked up from germline, CDR1 is LGHNA and CDR2 is YNFKEQ. The CDR3 region has the DNA TGTGCCAGCAGCCAACGCCGACAGTTCACTAACTATGGCTACACCTTC. Its translation is CASSQRRQFTNYGYTF.

The sample holds one count of this clone. This chain joins TRBV3-1 (or the pseudogene TRBV3-2) and TRBJ1-2; 9 positions agree with TRBD1. From germline, CDR1 is LGHDT and CDR2 YNNKEL (reference sequence). V gave up 2 bases and J gave up 4 bases; unmatched junction bases: 11. This CDR3 contains 17 residues. CDR3 amino acids: CASSQSLPGQGTYGYTF. The DNA of the CDR3 is TGTGCCAGCAGCCAATCCTTACCGGGACAGGGAACCTATGGCTACACCTTC.

V gene TRBV19 combines with J gene TRBJ1-3; D is uncertain. This CDR3 has 14 amino acids. Trimming shortened V by 7 bases and J by 0 bases, and 10 bases separated the two germline ends. Germline loops: CDR1 LNHDA, CDR2 SQIVND (reference sequence). The CDR3 loop is CASMADYSGNTIYF. CDR3 nucleotide sequence: TGTGCCAGTATGGCGGACTACTCTGGAAACACCATATATTTT.

J is TRBJ2-5 and V is TRBV7-9; 11 bases map to TRBD2. V dropped 2 bases and J dropped 7; count of bases not matched to a gene: 3. This CDR3 is 14 amino acids long. Germline lookup yields CDR1 SEHNR and CDR2 FQNEAQ (reference sequence). The CDR3 loop is CASSLMLAGGTQYF. The CDR3 region has the DNA TGTGCCAGCAGCTTAATGCTAGCGGGGGGGACCCAGTACTTC.

J is TRBJ2-5 and V is TRBV5-1; 9 bases align to TRBD1. Per germline, CDR1 SGHRS and CDR2 YFSETQ. The CDR3 contains 15 residues. V lost 4 bases to trimming and J lost 2 bases; unmatched junction nucleotides: 6. The chain's CDR3 is CASSIRDRVQETQYF. As DNA, the CDR3 is TGCGCCAGCAGCATCCGGGACAGGGTACAAGAGACCCAGTACTTC.

This clone was recorded once. The rearrangement uses TRBV3-1 (or the pseudogene TRBV3-2) and TRBJ2-7, with 10 bases aligning to TRBD1. The CDR3 has 13 residues. Germline-derived CDR1 and CDR2 are LGHDT and YNNKEL (reference sequence). The V and J ends lost 1 base and 6 bases, in that order; junction bases with no gene match: 0. The CDR3 DNA sequence: TGTGCCAGCAGCCAAGGGGACAGGGGCGAGCAGTACTTC. Protein sequence: CASSQGDRGEQYF.

This clone was observed a handful of times. The rearrangement links TRBV6-5 to TRBJ2-5; D uncertain. V was trimmed by 2 bases and J by 5 bases, leaving 3 bases between them. Germline CDR1 reads MNHEY; CDR2 reads SVGAGI. The CDR3 totals 11 residues. This chain's CDR3 is CASSYSETQYF. CDR3 nucleotides: TGTGCCAGCAGTTACAGCGAGACCCAGTACTTC.

This clone has just a few counts. The chain carries TRBV7-6 and TRBJ2-1; TRBD1 matches at 9 bases. V lost 3 bases, J lost 8 bases, and 8 bases stayed unmatched. Germline V lookup: CDR1 SGHVS, CDR2 FNYEAQ. The CDR3 spans 15 residues. CDR3 loop: CASSLAGTGKYEQFF. The DNA of the CDR3 is TGTGCCAGCAGCTTGGCCGGGACAGGGAAATATGAGCAGTTCTTC.

The chain carries TRBV28 and TRBJ1-4; 7 bases are shared with TRBD1. Per germline, CDR1 MDHEN and CDR2 SYDVKM. The CDR3 is 15 amino acids. The V segment lost 5 bases and the J segment 9 bases; nucleotides outside the gene matches: 12. This chain's CDR3 is CASSENRGYQQKLFF. DNA for the CDR3: TGTGCCAGCAGTGAAAACAGGGGATATCAGCAAAAACTGTTTTTT.

This clone was detected only a few times. The V and J genes are TRBV20-1 and TRBJ1-1; 9 bases map to TRBD1. This CDR3 comprises 11 residues. The germline V gene has CDR1 DFQATT and CDR2 SNEGSKA (reference sequence). Trimming cost V 7 bases and J 5 bases; bases outside gene matches: 2. DNA of the CDR3: TGCAGTGTCGGGACAGGGACTGAAGCTTTCTTT. It yields the protein CSVGTGTEAFF.

The chain couples TRBV15 to TRBJ2-1, with D possibly TRBD2 on 6 matching bases. This CDR3 contains 15 residues. The germline CDR1 and CDR2 sequences are LNHNV and YYDKDF (reference sequence). V was pared by 7 bases and J by 2 bases, with 15 bases between. Here the CDR3 reads CATTGLEGAYNEQFF. As DNA, the CDR3 is TGTGCCACCACGGGGCTGGAGGGAGCCTACAATGAGCAGTTCTTC.

CDR3 amino acids: CASSQAGQGRELFF. In DNA form, the CDR3 reads TGTGCCAGCAGCCAAGCCGGACAGGGCCGAGAACTGTTTTTT. The chain uses TRBV3-1 (or the pseudogene TRBV3-2) and TRBJ1-4, with TRBD1 matching over 8 bases. The germline gives CDR1 LGHDT, CDR2 YNNKEL (reference sequence). The CDR3 has 14 amino acids. Trimming cost V 1 base and J 12 bases; bases outside gene matches: 7.

The CDR3 protein is CASSLGGGETQYF. The DNA for the CDR3 is TGTGCCAGCAGCTTGGGGGGGGGAGAGACCCAGTACTTC. The V gene is TRBV11-1, the J gene TRBJ2-5; 7 nucleotides align to TRBD2. Germline CDR1 is SGHAT and CDR2 is FQDESV (reference sequence). CDR3 length: 13 amino acids. Germline trimming cut 3 bases from V and 4 bases from J; bases unmatched to any gene: 2.